What follows are 27 T cell receptor beta chains derived from one specimen sequenced in a study of tumor-infiltrating lymphocytes in primary liver carcinoma. It was unsorted whole blood that yielded blood RNA, and germline DNA was also extracted. Starting from 500 ng of total RNA, TCR beta cDNA was produced with a primer in the constant region. Slightly modified ARM-PCR served as the procedure for the TCR beta libraries. These libraries came from three rounds of nested multiplex PCR. Two initial PCR rounds of around 9 cycles each paired TRBV1-TRBV30 forward primers with a C-beta reverse primer. TCRdb used MiXCR to reprocess the multiplex PCR reads, holding one entry per CDR3 protein. Of approximately 330,000 distinct CDR3 sequences detected, around 60% appear once; the ten largest clones hold 5% to 6.5%. The source material was peripheral blood. The receptors were gathered from a man between 40 and 49 years old with primary liver carcinoma and hepatitis B virus infection.

This chain joins TRBV11-3 and TRBJ2-2; D gene unclear. There are 13 residues in the CDR3. The germline V gene has CDR1 SGHNT and CDR2 YENEEA. Here the CDR3 reads CDSSRTRTGELFF. For the CDR3, the DNA is TGTGACAGTAGCAGAACCAGGACCGGGGAGCTGTTTTTT. The variable domain in full, completed from reference TRBV11-3 and TRBJ2-2, reads EAGVVQSPRYKIIEKKQPVAFWCNPISGHNTLYWYLQNLGQGPELLIRYENEEAVDDSQLPKDRFSAERLKGVDSTLKIQPAELGDSAVYLCDSSRTRTGELFFGEGSRLTVL.

Of note for this clonotype: The CDR3 does not end in the conserved phenylalanine or tryptophan, so this is likely a read error. This sequence joins TRBV11-2 and TRBJ2-1; tentative D call: TRBD2 (5 bases). The germline V gene has CDR1 SGHAT and CDR2 FQNNGV. The CDR3 runs to 14 residues. The CDR3 region has the DNA TGTGCTAGCAGCTTAGTCGGGATGGGAAATGAGCAGTTCATC. It codes for CASSLVGMGNEQFI.

CDR3 nucleotide sequence: TGTGCCAGCAGTTACTCGTGGGGCTCTGGGGCCAACGTCCTGACTTTC. Translation gives CASSYSWGSGANVLTF. This chain links TRBV6-5 with TRBJ2-6; D is ambiguous. Germline assignment: CDR1 MNHEY and CDR2 SVGAGI. With 0 bases removed from V and 0 bases from J, the gap between germline ends came to 6 bases. CDR3 length: 16 residues.

Details on this clonotype: A much larger clone sits a single nucleotide away, making a read error possible. The chain employs TRBV12-3 or TRBV12-4 and TRBJ1-2; no definite D call. The germline V and J ends were trimmed by 3 bases and 4 bases, with 12 bases remaining between them. This CDR3 comprises 14 residues. In DNA form, the CDR3 reads TGTGCCAGCAGTTTGCGTAGGCTGCCCTATGGCTACACCTTC. Its translation is CASSLRRLPYGYTF.

As for this clonotype: A much more abundant neighbour one base away suggests this may be a read error. This rearrangement joins TRBV4-2 to TRBJ2-7; 12 nucleotides match TRBD2. CDR1 and CDR2 (germline): LGHNA, YNFKEQ. CDR3 length: 15 residues. CDR3 in amino acids: CASSQGLAGDYEHYF. Written as DNA, the CDR3 is TGTGCCAGCAGCCAAGGACTAGCGGGAGACTACGAGCATTACTTC.

Regarding this clonotype: The conserved phenylalanine or tryptophan is not found at the CDR3 terminus, so this likely reflects a read error. The chain employs TRBV11-2 and TRBJ2-7; the D gene is possibly TRBD1 (5 bases). The CDR3 is 14 amino acids. The germline V and J ends were trimmed by 3 bases and 2 bases, with 11 bases remaining between them. CDR1 SGHAT and CDR2 FQNNGV come from the germline V gene. The CDR3 DNA is TGTGCCAGCAGCTTTCAGACAGAAGCCTACGAGCAGTACCTC. This sequence encodes CASSFQTEAYEQYL.

On this clonotype: This could be a read error, since a much larger clone is one nucleotide away. The chain joins TRBV4-1 to TRBJ1-5; a weak D match, TRBD1 (6 bases). The CDR3 totals 16 residues. Germline V lookup: CDR1 MGHRA, CDR2 YSYEKL. CDR3 sequence: CASSQVTGLWNQPRHF. Written as DNA, the CDR3 is TGCGCCAGCAGCCAAGTAACAGGGTTGTGGAATCAGCCCCGGCATTTT.

This chain uses TRBV5-1 with TRBJ2-3; the D call may be TRBD1 or TRBD2 (5 bases each). CDR1 is SGHRS, CDR2 YFSETQ, per germline. The V and J ends lost 10 bases and 0 bases respectively, with 18 bases between them. This CDR3 is 15 amino acids long. The chain's CDR3 is CADSLARASTDTQYF. The CDR3 nucleotides are TGCGCCGACAGCTTAGCGAGAGCTAGCACAGATACGCAGTATTTT.

V and J are TRBV30 and TRBJ2-1, with D perhaps matching TRBD2 (6 bases). The CDR3 runs 19 residues. V was pared by 2 bases and J by 0 bases, with 23 bases between. Germline V gives CDR1 GTSNPN, CDR2 SVGIG (reference sequence). CDR3: CAWSKGTDFPQSSYNEQFF. In DNA form, the CDR3 reads TGTGCCTGGAGTAAAGGGACTGACTTCCCCCAGAGCTCCTACAATGAGCAGTTCTTC. Full variable domain (rest looked up from reference TRBV30 and TRBJ2-1): SQTIHQWPATLVQPVGSPLSLECTVEGTSNPNLYWYRQAAGRGLQLLFYSVGIGQISSEVPQNLSASRPQDRQFILSSKKLLLSDSGFYLCAWSKGTDFPQSSYNEQFFGPGTRLTVL.

This clonotype was recorded a few times. The chain is built from TRBV4-1 and TRBJ1-1; D is ambiguous. CDR1 is MGHRA, CDR2 YSYEKL, per germline. The CDR3 sequence is 14 residues long. V was shortened by 1 base and J by 4 bases, with 10 bases between the two germline ends. DNA for the CDR3: TGCGCCAGCAGCCAAGTAAACTCGGGCACTGAAGCTTTCTTT. It codes for CASSQVNSGTEAFF.

A remark on this clonotype: This is likely a read error, given that the CDR3 carries no conserved phenylalanine or tryptophan at its end. No DNA is shown, since the ends of the CDR3 on it are uncertain; the CDR3 is the one TCRdb lists. The CDR3: CASARGNSNTEPFL. The rearrangement uses TRBV11-2 and TRBJ1-1; TRBD1, the table's D call, lacks a check against the DNA. Ends included, the CDR3 has 14 residues. Per germline, CDR1 SGHAT and CDR2 FQNNGV.

The chain combines TRBV11-2 with TRBJ2-1; D ambiguous. This CDR3 spans 15 amino acids. Germline V gene sequence: CDR1 SGHAT, CDR2 FQNNGV. CDR3 residues: CTGSLDLGYYNEQFF. The CDR3 DNA sequence: TGTACCGGCAGCTTAGATTTGGGATACTACAATGAGCAGTTCTTC.

About this clonotype itself: A read error may produce the germline difference seen at one junction end. The genes are TRBV6-2 or TRBV6-3 and TRBJ2-7; D is uncertain. Germline CDR1 reads MNHEY; CDR2 reads SVGEGT. CDR3 length: 16 amino acids. This chain's CDR3 is CASSYSRYTSSYEHYF. The DNA for the CDR3 is TGTGCCAGCAGCTACTCGAGGTACACGAGCTCCTACGAGCATTACTTC.

Comment on this clonotype: This may stem from a read error, because a much larger clone lies one nucleotide away. This sequence joins TRBV4-1 and TRBJ2-3; unclear D gene. Trimming pared 1 base from V and 5 bases from J, leaving 10 bases between. The CDR3 totals 14 residues. CDR1 is MGHRA and CDR2 is YSYEKL in the germline V gene. CDR3 DNA sequence: TGCGCCAGCAGCCAAGGGGCCCAACGAGATACGCAGTATTTT. Its protein is CASSQGAQRDTQYF.

The J gene is TRBJ2-2, the V gene TRBV10-2; 8 nucleotides align to TRBD2. Trimming removed 5 bases from V and 5 bases from J; junction bases left unmatched: 10. This CDR3 has 16 residues. Germline CDR1 is WSHSY and CDR2 is SAAADI. CDR3 loop: CASSPDGRGGTGELFF. DNA of the CDR3: TGCGCCAGCAGTCCCGACGGGAGGGGGGGTACCGGGGAGCTGTTTTTT.

As to this clonotype: A much larger clonotype is one base distant, so this may be a read error. The chain is built from TRBV6-5 and TRBJ2-5; possible D gene TRBD2, 5 bases. Germline CDR1 MNHEY, CDR2 SVGAGI. The CDR3 totals 14 residues. The CDR3 DNA follows: TGTGCCAGCAGATACTTCCGGGGTACGGAGACCCAGTACTTC. Protein sequence: CASRYFRGTETQYF.

This chain links TRBV21-1 with TRBJ1-5; the D segment call TRBD1 is taken from the table without a DNA check. TRBV21-1 is assigned pseudogene status. CDR3 size: 15 residues. The DNA of the CDR3 is TGTGCCAGCAGCAAACCAGGAACCGGGGGGAAGCCCCAGCATTTT. The encoded protein is CASSKPGTGGKPQHF.

The table lists this clonotype with a few counts. The V call is TRBV28, the J call TRBJ2-1; the match to TRBD2 covers 15 bases. Germline values: CDR1 MDHEN, CDR2 SYDVKM. V trimming: 5 bases; J trimming: 9 bases; junction bases outside the gene matches: 5. The CDR3 length is 15 residues. Here the CDR3 DNA reads TGTGCCAGCAGTCCTGGGACTAGCGGGAGGTTTGAGCAGTTCTTC. Protein sequence: CASSPGTSGRFEQFF.

This chain connects TRBV11-2 to TRBJ2-7, with 7 bases fitting TRBD1. V trimming: 9 bases; J trimming: 3 bases; junction bases outside the gene matches: 5. There are 12 residues in the CDR3. Germline V CDR1 and CDR2: SGHAT, FQNNGV. The CDR3 loop is CASRRQGYEQYF. CDR3 in DNA: TGTGCCAGTAGGAGACAGGGCTACGAGCAGTACTTC.

Comments on this clonotype: Sequence at one end of the junction differs from germline and may be a read error. The chain combines TRBV11-3 with TRBJ2-2; D unclear. Germline V gene sequence: CDR1 SGHNT, CDR2 YENEEA. The CDR3 loop spans 16 amino acids. The CDR3 protein is CASSLGAGANTGELFF. DNA for the CDR3: TGTGCCAGCAGCTTAGGGGCCGGAGCGAATACCGGGGAGCTGTTTTTT.

In the case of this clonotype: The junction and the germline gene differ at one end; a read error may be behind it. This sequence joins TRBV11-2 and TRBJ2-2; tentatively, D is TRBD2 (6 bases). The CDR3 is 15 amino acids. Germline CDR1 reads SGHAT; CDR2 reads FQNNGV. The DNA for the CDR3 is TGTGCCAGCAGCTTAGGAGCGGGTTGGGCCCGGGAGCCGTTTTTT. Encoded protein: CASSLGAGWAREPFF.

The J gene is TRBJ1-5, the V gene TRBV12-3 or TRBV12-4, with TRBD1 matching 8 bases. Losses at the gene ends were 3 bases for V and 5 bases for J; bases not matched to a gene: 6. The CDR3 runs to 15 residues. The CDR3 coding sequence is TGTGCCAGCAGTTTGCAATCAGGGGGCCATCAGCCCCAGCATTTT. Translation gives CASSLQSGGHQPQHF.

The rearrangement uses TRBV19 and TRBJ2-1; D gene ambiguous. V was cut by 0 bases and J by 3 bases, with 3 bases left in between. This CDR3 is 13 amino acids long. CDR1 and CDR2 (germline): LNHDA, SQIVND (reference sequence). The CDR3 DNA sequence: TGTGCCAGTAGTATAGAGTACTACAATGAGCAGTTCTTC. This encodes CASSIEYYNEQFF.

The chain has TRBV12-3 or TRBV12-4 and TRBJ2-3; possibly TRBD1 for D (6 bases). Trimming shortened V by 6 bases and J by 10 bases, and 20 bases separated the two germline ends. The CDR3 length is 14 residues. The CDR3 DNA reads as TGTGCCAGCAGGGCCTCAGGGGAGACTGTTCCGCAGTATTTT. Translated, it gives CASRASGETVPQYF.

A remark on this clonotype: At one end the junction does not follow the germline gene, possibly because of a read error. The V call is TRBV11-2, the J call TRBJ2-3, with 9 positions matching TRBD1. There are 15 residues in the CDR3. Germline loops: CDR1 SGHAT, CDR2 FQNNGV. The chain's CDR3 is CASNLPGQGPDTQYF. The CDR3 DNA sequence: TGTGCCAGCAACTTACCGGGACAGGGACCGGATACGCAGTATTTT.

Only one count was recorded for this clonotype. With a much larger clone just one base away, this may be a read error. The CDR3 here is CASSHGLAGGLNSYNEQFF. The CDR3 region has the DNA TGTGCCAGCAGCCATGGACTAGCGGGAGGGCTGAACTCCTACAATGAGCAGTTCTTC. The gene calls are TRBV4-2 and TRBJ2-1; 15 bases map to TRBD2. CDR1 and CDR2 (germline): LGHNA, YNFKEQ. This CDR3 contains 19 residues. V was pared by 3 bases and J by 0 bases, with 6 bases of the junction left unmatched.

There are many counts of this clonotype. The chain has TRBV6-5 and TRBJ2-3; D uncertain. The CDR3 extends over 15 amino acids. The V end was cut by 2 bases, the J end by 0 bases, with 9 bases between. The germline CDR1 and CDR2 sequences are MNHEY and SVGAGI. The DNA of the CDR3 is TGTGCCAGCAGTTACAGGGCAACGAGCACAGATACGCAGTATTTT. Protein sequence: CASSYRATSTDTQYF.